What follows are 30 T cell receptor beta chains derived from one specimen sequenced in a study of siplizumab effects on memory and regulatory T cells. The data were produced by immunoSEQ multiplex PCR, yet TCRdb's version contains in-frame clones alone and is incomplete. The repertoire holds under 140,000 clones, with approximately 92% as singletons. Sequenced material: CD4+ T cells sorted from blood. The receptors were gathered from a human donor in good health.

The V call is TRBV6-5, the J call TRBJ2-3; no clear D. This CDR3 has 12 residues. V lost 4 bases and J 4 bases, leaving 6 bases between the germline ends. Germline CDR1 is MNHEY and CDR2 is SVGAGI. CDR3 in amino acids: CASSSWADTQYF. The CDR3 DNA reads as TGTGCCAGCAGTTCTTGGGCAGATACGCAGTATTTT.

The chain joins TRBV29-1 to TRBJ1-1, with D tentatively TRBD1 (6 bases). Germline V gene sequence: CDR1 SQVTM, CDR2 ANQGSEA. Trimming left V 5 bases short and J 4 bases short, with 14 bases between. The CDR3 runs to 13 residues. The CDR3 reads CSVTGHLSTEAFF. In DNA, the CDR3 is TGCAGCGTTACGGGACATCTGAGCACTGAAGCTTTCTTT.

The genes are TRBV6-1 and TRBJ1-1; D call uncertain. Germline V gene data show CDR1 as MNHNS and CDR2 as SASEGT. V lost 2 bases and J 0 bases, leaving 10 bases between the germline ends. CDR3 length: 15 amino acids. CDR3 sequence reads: CASSETGRLNTEAFF. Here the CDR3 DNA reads TGTGCCAGCAGTGAAACGGGCAGACTGAACACTGAAGCTTTCTTT.

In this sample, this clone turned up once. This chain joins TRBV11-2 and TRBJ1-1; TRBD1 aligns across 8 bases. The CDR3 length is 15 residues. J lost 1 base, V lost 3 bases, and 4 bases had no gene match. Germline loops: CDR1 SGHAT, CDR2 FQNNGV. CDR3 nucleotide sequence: TGTGCCAGCAGCTTGGCAGGGGGCAGGAACACTGAAGCTTTCTTT. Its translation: CASSLAGGRNTEAFF.

CDR3 sequence (DNA): TGTGCCAGCGGCCTCTACAGCGCAGATACGCAGTATTTT. Protein product: CASGLYSADTQYF. V and J are TRBV11-3 and TRBJ2-3; D gene uncertain. The germline V and J ends were trimmed by 8 bases and 4 bases, with 13 bases remaining between them. CDR1 and CDR2 (germline): SGHNT, YENEEA. This CDR3 spans 13 amino acids.

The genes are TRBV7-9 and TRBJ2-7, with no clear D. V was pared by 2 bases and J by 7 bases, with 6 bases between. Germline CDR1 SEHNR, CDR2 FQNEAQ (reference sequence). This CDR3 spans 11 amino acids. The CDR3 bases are TGTGCCAGCAGCTTACAATCTGAGCAGTACTTC. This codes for CASSLQSEQYF.

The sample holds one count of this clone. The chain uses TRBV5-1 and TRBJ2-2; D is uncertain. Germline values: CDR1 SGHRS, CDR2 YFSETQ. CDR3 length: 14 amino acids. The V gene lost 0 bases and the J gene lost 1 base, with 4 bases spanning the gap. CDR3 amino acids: CASSLAGNTGELFF. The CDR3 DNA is TGCGCCAGCAGCTTGGCTGGGAACACCGGGGAGCTGTTTTTT.

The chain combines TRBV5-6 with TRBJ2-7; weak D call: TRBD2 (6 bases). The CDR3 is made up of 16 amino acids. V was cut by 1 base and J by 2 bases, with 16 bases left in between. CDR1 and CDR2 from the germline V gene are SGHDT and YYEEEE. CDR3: CASSLTKRRAAYEQYF. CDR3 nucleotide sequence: TGTGCCAGCAGCTTGACTAAGAGGAGGGCTGCCTACGAGCAGTACTTC.

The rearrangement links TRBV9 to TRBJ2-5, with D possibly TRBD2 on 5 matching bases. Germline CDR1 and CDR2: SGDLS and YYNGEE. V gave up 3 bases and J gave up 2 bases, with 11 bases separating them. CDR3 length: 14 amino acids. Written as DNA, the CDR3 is TGTGCCAGCAGCGAATGGGAGAGGCAAGAGACCCAGTACTTC. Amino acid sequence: CASSEWERQETQYF. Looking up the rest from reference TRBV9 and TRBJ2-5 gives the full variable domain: DSGVTQTPKHLITATGQRVTLRCSPRSGDLSVYWYQQSLDQGLQFLIQYYNGEERAKGNILERFSAQQFPDLHSELNLSSLELGDSALYFCASSEWERQETQYFGPGTRLLVL.

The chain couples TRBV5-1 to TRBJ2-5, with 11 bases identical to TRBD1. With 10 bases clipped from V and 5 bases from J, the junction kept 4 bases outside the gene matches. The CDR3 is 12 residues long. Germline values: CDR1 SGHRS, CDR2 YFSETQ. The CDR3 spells CAVGTGGETQYF. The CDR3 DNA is TGCGCCGTGGGGACAGGGGGTGAGACCCAGTACTTC.

The CDR3 sequence: CAWSLGTVDSPLHF. CDR3 coding DNA: TGTGCCTGGAGTCTTGGGACGGTAGATTCACCCCTCCACTTT. The chain recombines TRBV30 with TRBJ1-6; D is possibly TRBD1 (5 bases). Germline values: CDR1 GTSNPN, CDR2 SVGIG (reference sequence). The V end was cut by 2 bases, the J end by 8 bases, with 13 bases between. CDR3 length: 14 amino acids.

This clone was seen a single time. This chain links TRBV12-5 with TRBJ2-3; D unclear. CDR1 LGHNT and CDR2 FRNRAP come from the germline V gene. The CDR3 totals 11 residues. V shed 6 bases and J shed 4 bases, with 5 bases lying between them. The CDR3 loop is CASGFSDTQYF. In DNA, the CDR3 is TGTGCTAGTGGGTTTTCAGATACGCAGTATTTT.

CDR3 residues: CASSEVGPGKTEAFF. The CDR3 nucleotides read TGTGCCAGTAGTGAGGTGGGGCCCGGAAAGACTGAAGCTTTCTTT. The chain employs TRBV19 and TRBJ1-1; possible D gene TRBD1, 5 bases. V was trimmed by 5 bases and J by 5 bases, leaving 18 bases between them. Per the germline V gene, CDR1 is LNHDA and CDR2 is SQIVND (reference sequence). The CDR3 sequence is 15 residues long.

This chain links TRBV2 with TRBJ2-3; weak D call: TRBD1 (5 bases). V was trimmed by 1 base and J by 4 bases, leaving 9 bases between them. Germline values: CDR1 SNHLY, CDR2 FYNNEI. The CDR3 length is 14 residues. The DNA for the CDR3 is TGTGCCAGCAGTGAAGACAGGTCTGCAGATACGCAGTATTTT. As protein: CASSEDRSADTQYF. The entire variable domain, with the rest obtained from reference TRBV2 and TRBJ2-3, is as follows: EPEVTQTPSHQVTQMGQEVILRCVPISNHLYFYWYRQILGQKVEFLVSFYNNEISEKSEIFDDQFSVERPDGSNFTLKIRSTKLEDSAMYFCASSEDRSADTQYFGPGTRLTVL.

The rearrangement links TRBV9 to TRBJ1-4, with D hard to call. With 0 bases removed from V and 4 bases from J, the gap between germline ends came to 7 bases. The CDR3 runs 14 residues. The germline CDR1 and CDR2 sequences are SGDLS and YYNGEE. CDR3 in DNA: TGTGCCAGCAGCGTAGGGCAGGATAATGAAAAACTGTTTTTT. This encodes CASSVGQDNEKLFF.

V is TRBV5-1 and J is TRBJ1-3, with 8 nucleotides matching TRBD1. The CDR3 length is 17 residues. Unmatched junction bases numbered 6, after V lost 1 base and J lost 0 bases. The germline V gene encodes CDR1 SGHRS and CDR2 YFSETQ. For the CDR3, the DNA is TGCGCCAGCAGCTTGCAGGGGGCGCAGAGCTCTGGAAACACCATATATTTT. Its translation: CASSLQGAQSSGNTIYF.

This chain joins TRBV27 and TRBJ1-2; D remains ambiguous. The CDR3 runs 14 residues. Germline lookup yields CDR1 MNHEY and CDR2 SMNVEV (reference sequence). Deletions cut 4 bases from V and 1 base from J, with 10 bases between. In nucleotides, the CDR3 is TGTGCCAGCAGTTCCGCGGGCCTTAACTATGGCTACACCTTC. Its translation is CASSSAGLNYGYTF.

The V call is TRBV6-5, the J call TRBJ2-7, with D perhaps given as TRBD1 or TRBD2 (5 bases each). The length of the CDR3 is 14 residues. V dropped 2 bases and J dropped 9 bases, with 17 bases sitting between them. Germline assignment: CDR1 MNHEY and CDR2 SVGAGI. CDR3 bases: TGTGCCAGCAGTTACGGGGGAAGTTCCCAGGCGCAGTACTTC. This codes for CASSYGGSSQAQYF.

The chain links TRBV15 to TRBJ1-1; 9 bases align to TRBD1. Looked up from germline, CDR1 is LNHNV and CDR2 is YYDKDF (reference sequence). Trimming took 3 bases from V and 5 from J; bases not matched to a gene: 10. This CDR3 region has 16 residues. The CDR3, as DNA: TGTGCCACCAGCAGGGGACAGGGTTCATGGGCAACTGAAGCTTTCTTT. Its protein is CATSRGQGSWATEAFF. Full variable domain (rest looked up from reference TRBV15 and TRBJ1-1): DAMVIQNPRYQVTQFGKPVTLSCSQTLNHNVMYWYQQKSSQAPKLLFHYYDKDFNNEADTPDNFQSRRPNTSFCFLDIRSPGLGDTAMYLCATSRGQGSWATEAFFGQGTRLTVV.

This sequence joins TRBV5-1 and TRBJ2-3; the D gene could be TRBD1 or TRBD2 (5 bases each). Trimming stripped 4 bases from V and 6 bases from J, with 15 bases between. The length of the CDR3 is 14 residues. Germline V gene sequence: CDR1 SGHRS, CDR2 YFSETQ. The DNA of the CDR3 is TGCGCCAGCAGCCCCGGGACGGACGGCGATACGCAGTATTTT. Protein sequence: CASSPGTDGDTQYF.

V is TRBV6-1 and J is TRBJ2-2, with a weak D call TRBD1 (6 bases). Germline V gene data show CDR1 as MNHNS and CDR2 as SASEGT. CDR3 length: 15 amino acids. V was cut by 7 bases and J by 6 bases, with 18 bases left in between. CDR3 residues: CASIFASGVAGELFF. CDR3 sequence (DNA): TGTGCCAGCATTTTCGCCTCAGGGGTTGCCGGGGAGCTGTTTTTT.

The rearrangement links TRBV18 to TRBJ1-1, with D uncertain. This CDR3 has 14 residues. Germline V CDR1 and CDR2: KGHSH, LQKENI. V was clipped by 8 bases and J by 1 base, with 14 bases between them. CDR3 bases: TGTGCCAGCCCGACCCCTGGAGGGAACACTGAAGCTTTCTTT. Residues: CASPTPGGNTEAFF.

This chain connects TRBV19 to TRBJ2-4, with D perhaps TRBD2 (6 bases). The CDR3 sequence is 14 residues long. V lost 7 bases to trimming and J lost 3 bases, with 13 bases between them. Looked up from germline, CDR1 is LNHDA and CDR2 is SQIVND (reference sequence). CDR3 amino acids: CASMAPGDKNIQYF. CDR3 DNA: TGTGCCAGTATGGCCCCGGGGGACAAAAACATTCAGTACTTC.

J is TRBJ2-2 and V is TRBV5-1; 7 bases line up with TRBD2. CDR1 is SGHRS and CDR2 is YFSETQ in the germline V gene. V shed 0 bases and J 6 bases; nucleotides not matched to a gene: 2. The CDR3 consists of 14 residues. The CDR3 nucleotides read TGCGCCAGCAGCTTGGTGGCGGGGGCCGGGGAGCTGTTTTTT. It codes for CASSLVAGAGELFF.

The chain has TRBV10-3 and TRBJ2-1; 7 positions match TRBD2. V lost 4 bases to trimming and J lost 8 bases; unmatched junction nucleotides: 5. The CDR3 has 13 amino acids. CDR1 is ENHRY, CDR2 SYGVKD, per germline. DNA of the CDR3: TGTGCCATCAGTGTGGTGGGGGGGGATGAGCAGTTCTTC. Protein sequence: CAISVVGGDEQFF.

The CDR3 is CASTPSGRAVAYEQYF. CDR3 coding DNA: TGTGCCAGCACCCCTAGCGGGAGGGCCGTTGCCTACGAGCAGTACTTC. The chain employs TRBV21-1 and TRBJ2-7; TRBD2 is the table's D call and was not checked against the DNA. TRBV21-1 has pseudogene status. This CDR3 region has 16 residues.

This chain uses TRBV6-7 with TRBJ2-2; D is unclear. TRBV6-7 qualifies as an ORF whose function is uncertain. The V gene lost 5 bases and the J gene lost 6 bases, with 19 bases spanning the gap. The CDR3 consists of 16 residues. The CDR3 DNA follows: TGTGCCAGCAGTCCCATGAGCAAGGTTATCGCCGGGGAGCTGTTTTTT. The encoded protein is CASSPMSKVIAGELFF.

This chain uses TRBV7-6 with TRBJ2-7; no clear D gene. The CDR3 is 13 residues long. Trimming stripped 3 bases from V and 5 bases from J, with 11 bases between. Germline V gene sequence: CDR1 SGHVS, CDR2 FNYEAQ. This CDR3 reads CASSLGRSNEQYF. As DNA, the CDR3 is TGTGCCAGCAGCTTGGGCAGGTCCAACGAGCAGTACTTC.

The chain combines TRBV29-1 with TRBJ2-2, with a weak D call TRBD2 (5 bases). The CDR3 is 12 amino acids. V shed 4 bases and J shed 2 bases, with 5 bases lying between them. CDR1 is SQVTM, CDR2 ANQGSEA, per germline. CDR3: CSVAGNTGELFF. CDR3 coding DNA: TGCAGCGTTGCGGGAAACACCGGGGAGCTGTTTTTT.

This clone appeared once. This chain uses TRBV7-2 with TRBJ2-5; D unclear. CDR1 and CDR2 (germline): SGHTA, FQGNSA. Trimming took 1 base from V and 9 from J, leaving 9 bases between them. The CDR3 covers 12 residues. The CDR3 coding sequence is TGTGCCAGCAGCTTAGATGCGAGAGCCCAGTACTTC. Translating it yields CASSLDARAQYF.